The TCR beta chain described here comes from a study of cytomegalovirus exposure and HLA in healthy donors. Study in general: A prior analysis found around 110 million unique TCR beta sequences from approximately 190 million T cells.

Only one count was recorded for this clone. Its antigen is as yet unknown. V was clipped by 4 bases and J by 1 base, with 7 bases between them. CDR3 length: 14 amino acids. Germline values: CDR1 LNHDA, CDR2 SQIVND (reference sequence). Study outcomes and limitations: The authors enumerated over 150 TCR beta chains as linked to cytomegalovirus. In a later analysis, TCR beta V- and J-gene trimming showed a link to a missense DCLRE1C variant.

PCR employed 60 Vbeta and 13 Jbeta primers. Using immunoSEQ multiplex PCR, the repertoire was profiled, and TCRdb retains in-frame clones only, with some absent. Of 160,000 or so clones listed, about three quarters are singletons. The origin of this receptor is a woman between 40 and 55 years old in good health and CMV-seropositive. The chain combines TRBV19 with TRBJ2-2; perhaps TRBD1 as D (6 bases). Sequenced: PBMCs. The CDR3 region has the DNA TGTGCCAGTAGTACGGACAGGAACACCGGGGAGCTGTTTTTT. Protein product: CASSTDRNTGELFF.